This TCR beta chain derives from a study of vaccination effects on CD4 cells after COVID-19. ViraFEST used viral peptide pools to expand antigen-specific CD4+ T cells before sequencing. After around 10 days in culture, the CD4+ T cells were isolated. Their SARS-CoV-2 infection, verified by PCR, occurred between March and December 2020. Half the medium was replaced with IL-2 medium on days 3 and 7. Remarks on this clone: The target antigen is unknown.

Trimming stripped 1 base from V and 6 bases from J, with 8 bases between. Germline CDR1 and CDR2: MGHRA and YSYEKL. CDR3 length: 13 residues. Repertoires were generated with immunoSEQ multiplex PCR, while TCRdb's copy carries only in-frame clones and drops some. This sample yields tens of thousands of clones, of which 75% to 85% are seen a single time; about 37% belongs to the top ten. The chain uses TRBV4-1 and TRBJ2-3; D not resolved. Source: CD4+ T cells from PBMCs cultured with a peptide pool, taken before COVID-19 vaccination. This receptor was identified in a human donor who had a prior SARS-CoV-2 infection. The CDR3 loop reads CASSQGLSDTQYF. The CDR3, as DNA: TGCGCCAGCAGCCAAGGTTTAAGTGATACGCAGTATTTT.